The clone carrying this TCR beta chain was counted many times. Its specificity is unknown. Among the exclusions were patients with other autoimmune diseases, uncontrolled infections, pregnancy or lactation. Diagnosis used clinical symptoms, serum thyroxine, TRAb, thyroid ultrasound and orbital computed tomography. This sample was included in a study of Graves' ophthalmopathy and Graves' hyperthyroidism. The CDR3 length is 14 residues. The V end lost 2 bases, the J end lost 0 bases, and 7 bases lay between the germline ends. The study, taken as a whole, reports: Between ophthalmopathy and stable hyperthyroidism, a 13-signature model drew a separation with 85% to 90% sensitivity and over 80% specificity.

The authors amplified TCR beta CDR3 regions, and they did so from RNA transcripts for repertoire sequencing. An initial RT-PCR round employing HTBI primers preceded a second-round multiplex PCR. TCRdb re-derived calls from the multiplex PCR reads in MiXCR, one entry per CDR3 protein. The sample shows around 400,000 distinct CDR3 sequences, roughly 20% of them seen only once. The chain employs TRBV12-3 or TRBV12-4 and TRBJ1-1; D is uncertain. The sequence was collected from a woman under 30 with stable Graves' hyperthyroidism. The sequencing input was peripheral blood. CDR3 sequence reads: CASSLREMNTEAFF. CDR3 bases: TGTGCCAGCAGTTTAAGAGAAATGAACACTGAAGCTTTCTTT.